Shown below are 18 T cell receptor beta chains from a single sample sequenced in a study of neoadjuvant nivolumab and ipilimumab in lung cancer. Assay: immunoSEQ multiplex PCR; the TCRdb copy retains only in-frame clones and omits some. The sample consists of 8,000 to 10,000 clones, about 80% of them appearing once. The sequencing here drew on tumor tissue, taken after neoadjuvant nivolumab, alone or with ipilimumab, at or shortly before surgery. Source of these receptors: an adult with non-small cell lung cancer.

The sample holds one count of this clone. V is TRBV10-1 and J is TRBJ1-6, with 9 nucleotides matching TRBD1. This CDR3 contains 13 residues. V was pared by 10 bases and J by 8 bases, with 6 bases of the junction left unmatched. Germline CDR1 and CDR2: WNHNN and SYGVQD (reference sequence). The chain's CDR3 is CANKWTGDSPLHF. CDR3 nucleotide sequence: TGCGCCAACAAATGGACAGGGGATTCACCCCTCCACTTT.

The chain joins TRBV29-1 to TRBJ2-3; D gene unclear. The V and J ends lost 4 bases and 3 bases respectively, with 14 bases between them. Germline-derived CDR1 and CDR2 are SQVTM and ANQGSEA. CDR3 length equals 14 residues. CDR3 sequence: CSVVELLRTDTQYF. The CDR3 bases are TGCAGCGTTGTAGAACTCCTAAGAACAGATACGCAGTATTTT.

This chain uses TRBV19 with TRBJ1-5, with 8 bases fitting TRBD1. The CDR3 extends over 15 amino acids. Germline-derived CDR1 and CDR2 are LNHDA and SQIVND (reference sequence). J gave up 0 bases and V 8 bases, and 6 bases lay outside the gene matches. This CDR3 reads CASLPQGASNQPQHF. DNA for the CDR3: TGTGCCAGTTTACCCCAGGGGGCTAGCAATCAGCCCCAGCATTTT.

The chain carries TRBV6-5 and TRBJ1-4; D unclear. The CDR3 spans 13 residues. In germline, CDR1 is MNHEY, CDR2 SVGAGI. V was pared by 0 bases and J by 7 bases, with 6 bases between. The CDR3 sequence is CASSYSTSEKLFF. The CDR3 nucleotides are TGTGCCAGCAGTTACTCGACAAGTGAAAAACTGTTTTTT.

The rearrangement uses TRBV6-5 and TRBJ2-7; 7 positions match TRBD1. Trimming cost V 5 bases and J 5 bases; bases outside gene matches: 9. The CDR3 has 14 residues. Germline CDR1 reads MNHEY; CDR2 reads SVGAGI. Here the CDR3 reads CASSKRQGGNEQYF. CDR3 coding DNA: TGTGCCAGCAGTAAGAGACAGGGTGGTAACGAGCAGTACTTC.

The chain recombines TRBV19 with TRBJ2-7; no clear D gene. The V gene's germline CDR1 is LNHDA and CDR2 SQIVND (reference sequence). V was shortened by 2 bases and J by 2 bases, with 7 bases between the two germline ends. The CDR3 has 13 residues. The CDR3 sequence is CASSIKGAYEQYF. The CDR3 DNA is TGTGCCAGTAGTATAAAGGGTGCCTACGAGCAGTACTTC.

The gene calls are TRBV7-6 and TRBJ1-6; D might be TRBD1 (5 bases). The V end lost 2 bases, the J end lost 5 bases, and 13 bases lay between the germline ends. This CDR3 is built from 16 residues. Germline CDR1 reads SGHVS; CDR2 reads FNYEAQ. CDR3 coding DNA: TGTGCCAGCAGCTTACGCCTGGCGGGGGATAATTCACCCCTCCACTTT. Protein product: CASSLRLAGDNSPLHF.

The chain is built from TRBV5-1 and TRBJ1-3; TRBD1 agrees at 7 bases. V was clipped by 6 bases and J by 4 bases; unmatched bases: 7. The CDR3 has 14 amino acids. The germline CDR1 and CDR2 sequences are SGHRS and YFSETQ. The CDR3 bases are TGCGCCAGCAAGAGAGGACAGGACGGAAACACCATATATTTT. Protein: CASKRGQDGNTIYF.

This CDR3 is CASSLRGYGNQPQHF. DNA of the CDR3: TGTGCCAGCAGCTTGAGAGGGTATGGCAATCAGCCCCAGCATTTT. This chain links TRBV5-6 with TRBJ1-5; D is unresolved. Germline loops: CDR1 SGHDT, CDR2 YYEEEE. The CDR3 is made up of 15 amino acids. Between the trimmed V and J ends, which lost 1 base and 2 bases, there was a span of 10 bases.

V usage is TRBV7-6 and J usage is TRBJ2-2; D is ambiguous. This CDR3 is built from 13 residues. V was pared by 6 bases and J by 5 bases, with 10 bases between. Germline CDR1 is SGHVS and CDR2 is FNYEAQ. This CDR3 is CASRGLGTGELFF. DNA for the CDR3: TGTGCCAGCAGGGGTCTCGGGACCGGGGAGCTGTTTTTT.

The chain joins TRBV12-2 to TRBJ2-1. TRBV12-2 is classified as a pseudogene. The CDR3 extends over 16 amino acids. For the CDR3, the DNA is TGTGCAAGTCGCTTAGTGGGACCTACCAAGAAAAATGAGCAGTTCTTC. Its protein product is CASRLVGPTKKNEQFF.

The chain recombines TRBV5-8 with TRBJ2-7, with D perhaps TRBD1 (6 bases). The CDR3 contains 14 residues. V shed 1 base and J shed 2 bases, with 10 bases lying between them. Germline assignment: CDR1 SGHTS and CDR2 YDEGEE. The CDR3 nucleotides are TGTGCCAGCAGCTTGAGGGACAAGACCTACGAGCAGTACTTC. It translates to CASSLRDKTYEQYF. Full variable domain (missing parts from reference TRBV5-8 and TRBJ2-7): EAGVTQSPTHLIKTRGQQATLRCSPISGHTSVYWYQQALGLGLQFLLWYDEGEERNRGNFPPRFSGRQFPNYSSELNVNALELEDSALYLCASSLRDKTYEQYFGPGTRLTVT.

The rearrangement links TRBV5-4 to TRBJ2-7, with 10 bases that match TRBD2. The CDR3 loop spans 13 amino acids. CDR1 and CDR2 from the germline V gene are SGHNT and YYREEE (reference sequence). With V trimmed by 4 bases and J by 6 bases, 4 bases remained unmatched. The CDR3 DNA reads TGTGCCAGCAGCACGGGACTAGCGAGCGAGCAGTACTTC. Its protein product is CASSTGLASEQYF. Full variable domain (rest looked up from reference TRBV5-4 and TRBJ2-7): ETGVTQSPTHLIKTRGQQVTLRCSSQSGHNTVSWYQQALGQGPQFIFQYYREEENGRGNFPPRFSGLQFPNYSSELNVNALELDDSALYLCASSTGLASEQYFGPGTRLTVT.

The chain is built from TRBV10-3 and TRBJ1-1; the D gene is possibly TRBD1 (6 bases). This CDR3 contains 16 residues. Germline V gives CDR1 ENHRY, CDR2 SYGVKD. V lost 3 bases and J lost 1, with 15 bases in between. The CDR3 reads CAISDPPQGSNTEAFF. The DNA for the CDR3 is TGTGCCATCAGTGACCCACCACAGGGATCGAACACTGAAGCTTTCTTT.

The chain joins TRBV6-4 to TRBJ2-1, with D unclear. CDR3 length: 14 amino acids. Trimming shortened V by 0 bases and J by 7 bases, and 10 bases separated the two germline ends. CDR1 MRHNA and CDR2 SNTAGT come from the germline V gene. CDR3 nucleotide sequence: TGTGCCAGCAGTGACTCGAAGGATTTGAATGAGCAGTTCTTC. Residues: CASSDSKDLNEQFF.

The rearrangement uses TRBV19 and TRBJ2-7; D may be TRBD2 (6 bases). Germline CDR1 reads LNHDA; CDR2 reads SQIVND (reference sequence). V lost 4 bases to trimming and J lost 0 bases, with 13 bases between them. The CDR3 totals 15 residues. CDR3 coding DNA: TGTGCCAGTAGTACCCAACCCGGGGGCTCCTACGAGCAGTACTTC. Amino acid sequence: CASSTQPGGSYEQYF. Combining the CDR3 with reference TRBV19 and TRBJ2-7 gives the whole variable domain DGGITQSPKYLFRKEGQNVTLSCEQNLNHDAMYWYRQDPGQGLRLIYYSQIVNDFQKGDIAEGYSVSREKKESFPLTVTSAQKNPTAFYLCASSTQPGGSYEQYFGPGTRLTVT.

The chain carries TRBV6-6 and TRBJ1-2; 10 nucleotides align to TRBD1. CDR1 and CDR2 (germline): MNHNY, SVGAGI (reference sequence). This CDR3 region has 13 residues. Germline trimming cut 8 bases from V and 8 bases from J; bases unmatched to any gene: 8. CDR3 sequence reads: CASRQGARRGYTF. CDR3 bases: TGTGCCAGCCGACAGGGGGCGCGTCGGGGCTACACCTTC.

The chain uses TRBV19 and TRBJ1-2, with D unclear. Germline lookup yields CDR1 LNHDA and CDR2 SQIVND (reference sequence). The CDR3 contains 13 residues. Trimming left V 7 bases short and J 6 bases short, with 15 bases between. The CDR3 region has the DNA TGTGCCAGTAAGTTCAGGTCATGGGATGGCTACACCTTC. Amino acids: CASKFRSWDGYTF. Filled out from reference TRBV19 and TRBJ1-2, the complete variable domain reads DGGITQSPKYLFRKEGQNVTLSCEQNLNHDAMYWYRQDPGQGLRLIYYSQIVNDFQKGDIAEGYSVSREKKESFPLTVTSAQKNPTAFYLCASKFRSWDGYTFGSGTRLTVV.